The present T cell receptor beta chain was sequenced within a study of Graves' ophthalmopathy and Graves' hyperthyroidism. CDR3 regions of TCR beta were amplified from RNA transcripts. RT-PCR was first run with HTBI primers, then multiplex PCR in a second round. Using its own MiXCR run on the multiplex PCR reads, TCRdb lists one record per CDR3 protein. The sample consists of about 410,000 distinct CDR3 sequences, 15% to 20% of them appearing once. Other autoimmune disease, uncontrolled infection, pregnancy and lactation led to exclusion. Physicians reached a diagnosis by relying on clinical symptoms, serum thyroxine, TRAb, thyroid ultrasound and orbital computed tomography. PBMCs stemmed from 7.5 to 10 ml of fresh peripheral blood. This CDR3 contains 15 residues. With 2 bases removed from V and 7 bases from J, the gap between germline ends came to 12 bases. Per germline, CDR1 MDHEN and CDR2 SYDVKM.

The sample consisted of peripheral blood. This receptor was obtained from a woman between 18 and 29 years old with Graves' ophthalmopathy. The rearrangement joins TRBV28 to TRBJ1-6, with D possibly TRBD1 on 6 matching bases. Written as DNA, the CDR3 is TGTGCCAGCAGTTTAAGGGGCAGGGGAAATTCACCCCTCCACTTT. Encoded protein: CASSLRGRGNSPLHF. Full variable domain (rest looked up from reference TRBV28 and TRBJ1-6): DVKVTQSSRYLVKRTGEKVFLECVQDMDHENMFWYRQDPGLGLRLIYFSYDVKMKEKGDIPEGYSVSREKKERFSLILESASTNQTSMYLCASSLRGRGNSPLHFGNGTRLTVT.